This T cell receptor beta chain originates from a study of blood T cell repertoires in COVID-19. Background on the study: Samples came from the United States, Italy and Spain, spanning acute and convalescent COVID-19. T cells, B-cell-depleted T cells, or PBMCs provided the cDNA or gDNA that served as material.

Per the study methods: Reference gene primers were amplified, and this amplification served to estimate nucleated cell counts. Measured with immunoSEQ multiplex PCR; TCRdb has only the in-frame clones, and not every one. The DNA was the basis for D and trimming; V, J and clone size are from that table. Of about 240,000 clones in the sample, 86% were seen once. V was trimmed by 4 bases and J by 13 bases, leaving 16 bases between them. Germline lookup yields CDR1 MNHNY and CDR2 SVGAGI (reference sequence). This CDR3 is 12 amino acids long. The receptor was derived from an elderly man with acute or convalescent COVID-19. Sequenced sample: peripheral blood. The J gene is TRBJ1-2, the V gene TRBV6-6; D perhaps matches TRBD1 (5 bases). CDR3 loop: CASSWEGASGTF. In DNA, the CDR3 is TGTGCCAGCAGTTGGGAAGGGGCGAGTGGCACCTTC.